The 30 T cell receptor beta chains given below trace back to one sample, sequenced in a study of blood T cell repertoires in COVID-19. Data came from immunoSEQ multiplex PCR; TCRdb stores just in-frame clones and leaves some out. Of 150,000 to 200,000 clones in the sample, 65% to 90% were seen once. The material sequenced was peripheral blood. Receptors originate from a man aged 50-59 years with active or convalescent COVID-19.

CDR3 nucleotide sequence: TGTGCCAGCAGCTTCGCCGCAGGGGGATCCTATGGCTACACCTTC. Translated: CASSFAAGGSYGYTF. V and J are TRBV5-5 and TRBJ1-2, with 7 bases that match TRBD1. The CDR3 extends over 15 amino acids. Germline V gene lookup returns CDR1 SGHKS and CDR2 YYEKEE (reference sequence). V trimming: 2 bases; J trimming: 4 bases; junction bases outside the gene matches: 8. The full variable domain, its missing parts supplied by reference TRBV5-5 and TRBJ1-2, is DAGVTQSPTHLIKTRGQQVTLRCSPISGHKSVSWYQQVLGQGPQFIFQYYEKEERGRGNFPDRFSARQFPNYSSELNVNALLLGDSALYLCASSFAAGGSYGYTFGSGTRLTVV.

The gene calls are TRBV28 and TRBJ1-1, with D possibly TRBD1 on 6 matching bases. There are 14 residues in the CDR3. V lost 2 bases and J lost 5, with 12 bases in between. Germline V lookup: CDR1 MDHEN, CDR2 SYDVKM. The CDR3 DNA is TGTGCCAGCAGTTTAGGGGGACATGGGACTGAAGCTTTCTTT. Protein sequence: CASSLGGHGTEAFF.

The rearrangement joins TRBV28 to TRBJ2-3; 12 bases line up with TRBD2. Germline CDR1 reads MDHEN; CDR2 reads SYDVKM. The CDR3 runs to 15 residues. After removal of 5 bases from V and 6 bases from J, the junction contained 6 bases not matched to a gene. This chain's CDR3 is CASSPTSGGWDTQYF. In DNA, the CDR3 is TGTGCCAGCAGTCCGACTAGCGGGGGATGGGATACGCAGTATTTT.

The V gene is TRBV5-5, the J gene TRBJ2-3; 10 bases align to TRBD1. Germline loops: CDR1 SGHKS, CDR2 YYEKEE (reference sequence). V was clipped by 4 bases and J by 6 bases; unmatched bases: 5. This CDR3 spans 14 amino acids. The CDR3 is CASSEGTGVDTQYF. DNA for the CDR3: TGTGCCAGCAGCGAAGGGACAGGGGTTGATACGCAGTATTTT.

This chain uses TRBV27 with TRBJ2-1; TRBD2 is a possible D gene (6 bases). There are 15 residues in the CDR3. Germline values: CDR1 MNHEY, CDR2 SMNVEV (reference sequence). The V end was cut by 7 bases, the J end by 2 bases, with 15 bases between. The CDR3 sequence is CASTLGTSTYNEQFF. CDR3 nucleotide sequence: TGTGCCAGCACCCTCGGGACTTCAACCTACAATGAGCAGTTCTTC.

The V gene is TRBV7-9, the J gene TRBJ1-3; D gene uncertain. The CDR3 is 14 residues long. Trimming cost V 2 bases and J 4 bases, with 9 bases left between them. Germline V gene data show CDR1 as SEHNR and CDR2 as FQNEAQ (reference sequence). CDR3 in DNA: TGTGCCAGCAGCTTAACGGCAGGCGGAAACACCATATATTTT. Its protein is CASSLTAGGNTIYF.

This sequence joins TRBV4-1 and TRBJ2-3; the match to TRBD2 covers 9 bases. Germline V gives CDR1 MGHRA, CDR2 YSYEKL. J lost 6 bases, V lost 6 bases, and 10 bases had no gene match. The CDR3 runs to 15 residues. The chain's CDR3 is CASRHGTSSWDTQYF. CDR3 bases: TGCGCCAGCAGACATGGGACTAGCAGTTGGGATACGCAGTATTTT.

The gene calls are TRBV20-1 and TRBJ1-2; D is possibly TRBD1 (5 bases). The CDR3 totals 11 residues. The V gene lost 1 base and the J gene lost 6 bases, with 6 bases spanning the gap. Germline V gene lookup returns CDR1 DFQATT and CDR2 SNEGSKA (reference sequence). In DNA form, the CDR3 reads TGCAGTGCTAGAGGGGGCGATGGCTACACCTTC. Its protein product is CSARGGDGYTF.

V gene TRBV6-1 combines with J gene TRBJ1-1, with D possibly TRBD1 on 5 matching bases. V was trimmed by 3 bases and J by 0 bases, leaving 8 bases between them. This CDR3 has 14 amino acids. CDR1 and CDR2 from the germline V gene are MNHNS and SASEGT. CDR3 protein: CASSEMTVNTEAFF. The CDR3 DNA sequence: TGTGCCAGCAGTGAGATGACAGTGAACACTGAAGCTTTCTTT.

The V call is TRBV19, the J call TRBJ2-6; the match to TRBD1 covers 10 bases. CDR3 size: 16 residues. V gave up 4 bases and J gave up 4 bases; unmatched junction bases: 4. Per germline, CDR1 LNHDA and CDR2 SQIVND (reference sequence). The CDR3 nucleotides read TGTGCCAGTAGTACAGACAGGGGGCAAGGGGCCAACGTCCTGACTTTC. Translating it yields CASSTDRGQGANVLTF.

The chain combines TRBV29-1 with TRBJ1-1; TRBD1 aligns across 7 bases. V shed 8 bases, J shed 8 bases, and the junction held 17 bases outside the gene matches. The CDR3 loop spans 14 amino acids. Germline values: CDR1 SQVTM, CDR2 ANQGSEA. DNA for the CDR3: TGCAGCCCAACGGGGGCCGCAGGGGGGCCCGAAGCTTTCTTT. Its protein product is CSPTGAAGGPEAFF.

In nucleotides, the CDR3 is TGTGCCAGCAGTCGTGACAGTCCTGTAGAGACCCAGTACTTC. Translation: CASSRDSPVETQYF. The chain employs TRBV2 and TRBJ2-5; a possible D gene is TRBD1 (5 bases). Germline CDR1 is SNHLY and CDR2 is FYNNEI. The V gene lost 5 bases and the J gene lost 4 bases, with 14 bases spanning the gap. This CDR3 is built from 14 residues.

The chain links TRBV11-2 to TRBJ1-4; D call uncertain. This CDR3 has 14 amino acids. The germline gives CDR1 SGHAT, CDR2 FQNNGV. V gave up 5 bases and J gave up 8 bases, with 15 bases separating them. The CDR3 DNA is TGTGCCAGCAGCCCGGCCCGAGGGATAGAAAAACTGTTTTTT. This translates into CASSPARGIEKLFF. The complete variable domain, with remaining parts taken from reference TRBV11-2 and TRBJ1-4, reads EAGVAQSPRYKIIEKRQSVAFWCNPISGHATLYWYQQILGQGPKLLIQFQNNGVVDDSQLPKDRFSAERLKGVDSTLKIQPAKLEDSAVYLCASSPARGIEKLFFGSGTQLSVL.

The V call is TRBV11-3, the J call TRBJ2-1; D not certain. V gave up 1 base and J gave up 1 base, with 5 bases separating them. This CDR3 comprises 14 residues. CDR1 is SGHNT and CDR2 is YENEEA in the germline V gene. The CDR3 is CASSLGGSYNEQFF. For the CDR3, the DNA is TGTGCCAGCAGCTTAGGAGGATCCTACAATGAGCAGTTCTTC.

This sequence joins TRBV28 and TRBJ1-2; no firm D call. Per germline, CDR1 MDHEN and CDR2 SYDVKM. The ends were cut back, 8 bases at V and 7 bases at J, with 14 bases in the middle. The CDR3 length is 12 residues. The CDR3 DNA reads TGTGCCAGCGAGGTCCTCACGAGTGGCTACACCTTC. Its protein is CASEVLTSGYTF.

The chain employs TRBV4-1 and TRBJ1-1, with 9 bases lining up with TRBD1. Germline lookup yields CDR1 MGHRA and CDR2 YSYEKL. V trimming: 5 bases; J trimming: 4 bases; junction bases outside the gene matches: 5. The CDR3 extends over 14 amino acids. DNA of the CDR3: TGCGCCAGCAGCGGGACAGGGCCTGGCACTGAAGCTTTCTTT. Translation: CASSGTGPGTEAFF.

The V call is TRBV10-3, the J call TRBJ2-3; 7 bases map to TRBD2. Germline CDR1 and CDR2: ENHRY and SYGVKD. The CDR3 contains 19 residues. Trimming removed 0 bases from V and 0 bases from J; junction bases left unmatched: 12. DNA of the CDR3: TGTGCCATCAGTGAGTCGGAAAGCGGGGCCCCTTTTAGCACAGATACGCAGTATTTT. Amino acids: CAISESESGAPFSTDTQYF.

The rearrangement links TRBV5-4 to TRBJ2-3, with TRBD1 matching 7 bases. CDR1 and CDR2 (germline): SGHNT, YYREEE (reference sequence). With 4 bases clipped from V and 3 bases from J, the junction kept 8 bases outside the gene matches. The CDR3 sequence is 15 residues long. CDR3 amino acids: CASSLRDSPTDTQYF. The CDR3, as DNA: TGTGCCAGCAGCCTAAGGGACAGCCCAACAGATACGCAGTATTTT.

This sequence joins TRBV20-1 and TRBJ1-1; D is perhaps TRBD1 (5 bases). The CDR3 extends over 11 amino acids. Germline loops: CDR1 DFQATT, CDR2 SNEGSKA (reference sequence). V shed 6 bases and J shed 3 bases, with 8 bases lying between them. The chain's CDR3 is CSADSDTEAFF. In DNA, the CDR3 is TGCAGTGCCGACAGCGACACTGAAGCTTTCTTT.

The chain carries TRBV7-6 and TRBJ2-5; D is unclear. CDR3 length: 11 residues. Trimming took off 5 bases at V and 2 bases at J, with 3 bases between the two ends. Germline CDR1 reads SGHVS; CDR2 reads FNYEAQ. CDR3 amino acids: CASSVQETQYF. The CDR3 coding sequence is TGTGCCAGCAGCGTACAAGAGACCCAGTACTTC. Variable domain in full (rest from reference TRBV7-6 and TRBJ2-5): GAGVSQSPRYKVTKRGQDVALRCDPISGHVSLYWYRQALGQGPEFLTYFNYEAQQDKSGLPNDRFSAERPEGSISTLTIQRTEQRDSAMYRCASSVQETQYFGPGTRLLVL.

V usage is TRBV28 and J usage is TRBJ1-2; D perhaps matches TRBD1 (6 bases). Germline V gives CDR1 MDHEN, CDR2 SYDVKM. The length of the CDR3 is 12 residues. The germline V and J ends were trimmed by 7 bases and 6 bases, with 12 bases remaining between them. CDR3 nucleotide sequence: TGTGCCAGCACCCCGAGACAGGATGGCTACACCTTC. Its protein product is CASTPRQDGYTF.

CDR3 in amino acids: CASSSGIYSGTVNEQFF. The CDR3 coding sequence is TGTGCCAGCAGTTCGGGGATTTATAGCGGGACCGTCAATGAGCAGTTCTTC. V usage is TRBV27 and J usage is TRBJ2-1, with 8 bases fitting TRBD2. This CDR3 comprises 17 residues. The germline gives CDR1 MNHEY, CDR2 SMNVEV (reference sequence). The V gene end was trimmed by 4 bases and the J gene end by 6 bases; junction bases not matched to a gene: 14.

The rearrangement links TRBV5-4 to TRBJ1-2; 7 bases match TRBD1. In germline, CDR1 is SGHNT, CDR2 YYREEE (reference sequence). The V and J ends lost 4 bases and 4 bases, in that order; junction bases with no gene match: 10. This CDR3 spans 15 amino acids. CDR3 nucleotides: TGTGCCAGCAGCCACGGACAGGAGCCAATCTATGGCTACACCTTC. Protein: CASSHGQEPIYGYTF.

In this sample, this clone turned up a few times. The chain recombines TRBV24-1 with TRBJ1-2; unclear D gene. Deletions cut 4 bases from V and 4 bases from J, with 12 bases between. The CDR3 extends over 14 amino acids. Germline CDR1 reads KGHDR; CDR2 reads SFDVKD. CDR3 in amino acids: CATSEAWRGYGYTF. The DNA for the CDR3 is TGTGCCACCAGTGAGGCCTGGCGGGGCTATGGCTACACCTTC.

The chain has TRBV9 and TRBJ1-1, with D perhaps matching TRBD1 (5 bases). In germline, CDR1 is SGDLS, CDR2 YYNGEE. The CDR3 contains 15 residues. V was shortened by 1 base and J by 4 bases, with 14 bases between the two germline ends. CDR3 sequence (DNA): TGTGCCAGCAGCGTAAGGGCCGATAGGGGCACTGAAGCTTTCTTT. Residues: CASSVRADRGTEAFF.

The chain joins TRBV18 to TRBJ1-2; TRBD1 matches 7 bases. The junction had 5 bases not matched to a gene; V was cut back by 0 bases and J by 4 bases. CDR1 and CDR2 (germline): KGHSH, LQKENI. This CDR3 spans 15 amino acids. This CDR3 reads CASSPPGTASYGYTF. CDR3 nucleotides: TGTGCCAGCTCACCACCGGGGACAGCGAGCTATGGCTACACCTTC. The whole variable domain, filled in from reference TRBV18 and TRBJ1-2, reads NAGVMQNPRHLVRRRGQEARLRCSPMKGHSHVYWYRQLPEEGLKFMVYLQKENIIDESGMPKERFSAEFPKEGPSILRIQQVVRGDSAAYFCASSPPGTASYGYTFGSGTRLTVV.

The chain couples TRBV5-1 to TRBJ1-1; 8 bases map to TRBD1. Trimming took 4 bases from V and 0 from J; bases not matched to a gene: 8. Germline V gene lookup returns CDR1 SGHRS and CDR2 YFSETQ. The CDR3 is made up of 16 amino acids. DNA of the CDR3: TGCGCCAGCAGCGTTGACAGGGGTACAATGAACACTGAAGCTTTCTTT. Encoded protein: CASSVDRGTMNTEAFF.

The chain has TRBV19 and TRBJ1-1; 9 bases align to TRBD1. CDR1 is LNHDA, CDR2 SQIVND, per germline (reference sequence). The junction had 5 bases not matched to a gene; V was cut back by 5 bases and J by 4 bases. This CDR3 region has 14 residues. CDR3 coding DNA: TGTGCCAGTAGTCTTCCGGGACAGGGCACTGAAGCTTTCTTT. Translated, it gives CASSLPGQGTEAFF.

This clone has at least ten counts. The V gene is TRBV25-1, the J gene TRBJ1-3, with D hard to call. The length of the CDR3 is 12 residues. V lost 4 bases and J lost 12, with 13 bases in between. The germline V gene encodes CDR1 MGHDK and CDR2 SYGVNS. The CDR3 is CASSVGTLIIYF. In DNA, the CDR3 is TGTGCCAGCAGTGTTGGTACCCTAATCATATATTTT.

The rearrangement links TRBV7-9 to TRBJ1-6, with D possibly TRBD1 on 5 matching bases. The germline V gene encodes CDR1 SEHNR and CDR2 FQNEAQ (reference sequence). The CDR3 runs 20 residues. Deletions cut 7 bases from V and 0 bases from J, with 25 bases between. CDR3 coding DNA: TGTGCCAGCATCAGGTGGTTAGCGGAGGGGCCGAACTCCTATAATTCACCCCTCCACTTT. It specifies CASIRWLAEGPNSYNSPLHF. Looking up the rest from reference TRBV7-9 and TRBJ1-6 gives the full variable domain: DTGVSQNPRHKITKRGQNVTFRCDPISEHNRLYWYRQTLGQGPEFLTYFQNEAQLEKSRLLSDRFSAERPKGSFSTLEIQRTEQGDSAMYLCASIRWLAEGPNSYNSPLHFGNGTRLTVT.